One and the same sample provided the 2 T cell receptor beta chains below, sequenced in a study. Cells sorted as Tregs were CD4+, CD25+ and CD127-/low. TCRdb redid the calling of the 5' RACE reads with MiXCR, one entry per CDR3 protein. The sample has 30,000 or so distinct CDR3 sequences, more than 20% seen once. Sequenced input: tumor-infiltrating Tregs sorted from the breast tumor. These receptors originate from a female donor with breast cancer.

This clonotype has at least ten counts. V is TRBV20-1 and J is TRBJ2-1, with TRBD2 matching 10 bases. The CDR3 extends over 15 amino acids. The J segment lost 8 bases and the V segment lost 6 bases, leaving 13 bases of the junction unmatched. In germline, CDR1 is DFQATT, CDR2 SNEGSKA (reference sequence). CDR3 loop: CSAPPLAGVKDEQFF. The CDR3 DNA reads as TGCAGTGCCCCTCCCCTAGCGGGAGTGAAAGATGAGCAGTTCTTC.

This clonotype showed up many times. In nucleotides, the CDR3 is TGTGCCAGCAGCCCCGGACCTAACAATGAGCAGTTCTTC. Translation gives CASSPGPNNEQFF. V and J are TRBV7-3 and TRBJ2-1; D gene ambiguous. V was shortened by 5 bases and J by 5 bases, with 10 bases between the two germline ends. The CDR3 is 13 amino acids. Germline-derived CDR1 and CDR2 are SGHTA and FQGTGA.